The 5 T cell receptor beta chains listed next were all sequenced from one sample in a study of blood T cells in healthy people across ages. A second PCR of roughly 6 to 12 cycles used a sample-barcoded 5' primer and a J-beta primer mix. From the 5' RACE reads, TCRdb called clonotypes with MiXCR, one entry per CDR3 protein. The table has 650,000 to 900,000 distinct CDR3 sequences, 62% seen once. Sequencing was done on a sample of blood. All receptors derive from a man aged 25-40 years in good health.

The chain is built from TRBV11-2 and TRBJ2-7; 7 bases are shared with TRBD1. The CDR3 is 17 amino acids. From germline, CDR1 is SGHAT and CDR2 FQNNGV. J lost 2 bases, V lost 5 bases, and 15 bases had no gene match. The DNA for the CDR3 is TGTGCCAGCAGCCTAGCCCAATCCAGGGGGTTGACCTACGAGCAGTACTTC. It specifies CASSLAQSRGLTYEQYF.

This chain joins TRBV29-1 and TRBJ2-5; D gene unclear. The closer fit of TRBJ2-7 to the DNA end suggests the J call may be wrong. CDR3 length equals 13 residues. Germline V CDR1 and CDR2: SQVTM, ANQGSEA. The CDR3 DNA is TGCAGCGTTGTGGGGTCGGTGACCTACGAGCAGTACTTC. Its translation: CSVVGSVTYEQYF.

Points on this clonotype: The junction departs from germline at one end; a sequencing error may be responsible. The chain's CDR3 is CSVEAEAYIQYF. The DNA for the CDR3 is TGCAGCGTTGAAGCTGAGGCCTACATACAGTACTTC. V is TRBV29-1 and J is TRBJ2-4; no reliable D call. Germline V gene lookup returns CDR1 SQVTM and CDR2 ANQGSEA. The CDR3 has 12 amino acids.

The J gene is TRBJ2-1, the V gene TRBV7-2; TRBD2 agrees at 10 bases. In germline, CDR1 is SGHTA, CDR2 FQGNSA. The CDR3 contains 15 residues. V was pared by 5 bases and J by 8 bases, with 9 bases of the junction left unmatched. CDR3: CASSLWTSGRHEQFF. For the CDR3, the DNA is TGTGCCAGCAGCCTCTGGACTAGCGGTAGGCATGAGCAGTTCTTC. The entire variable domain, with the rest obtained from reference TRBV7-2 and TRBJ2-1, is as follows: GAGVSQSPSNKVTEKGKDVELRCDPISGHTALYWYRQSLGQGLEFLIYFQGNSAPDKSGLPSDRFSAERTGGSVSTLTIQRTQQEDSAVYLCASSLWTSGRHEQFFGPGTRLTVL.

The CDR3 coding sequence is TGTGCCAGCAGGAGCGCGGGGGGGCGAGAGACCCAGTACTTC. As protein: CASRSAGGRETQYF. The V call is TRBV12-3 or TRBV12-4, the J call TRBJ2-5; the match to TRBD2 covers 9 bases. With V trimmed by 6 bases and J by 4 bases, 6 bases remained unmatched. CDR3 length equals 14 residues.